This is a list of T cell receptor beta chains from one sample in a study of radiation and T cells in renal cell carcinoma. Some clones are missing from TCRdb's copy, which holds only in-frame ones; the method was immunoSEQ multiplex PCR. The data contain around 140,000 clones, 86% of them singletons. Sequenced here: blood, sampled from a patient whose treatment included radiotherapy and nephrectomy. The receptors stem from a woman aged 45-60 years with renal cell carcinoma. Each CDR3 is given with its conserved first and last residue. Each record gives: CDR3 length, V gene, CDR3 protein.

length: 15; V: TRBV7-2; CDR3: CASSWDRGLSGELFF
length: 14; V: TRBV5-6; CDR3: CASSGEGTSYEQYF
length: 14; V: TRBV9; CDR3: CASSSSGGTDTQYF
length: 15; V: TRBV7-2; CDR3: CASSEAGGPQETQYF
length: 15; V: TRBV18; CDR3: CASSPPIGIGNTIYF
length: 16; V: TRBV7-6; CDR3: CASSTDGGPRNQPQHF
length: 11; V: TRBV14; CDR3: CASSQQETQYF
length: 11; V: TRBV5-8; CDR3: CASSLTPGQHF
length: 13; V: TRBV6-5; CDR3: CASRLGAENTIYF
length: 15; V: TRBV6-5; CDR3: CASTRLAGHLYEQYF
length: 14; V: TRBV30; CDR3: CAWSVQQGRRPQHF
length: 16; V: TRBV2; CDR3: CASRLGQGRTNYGYTF
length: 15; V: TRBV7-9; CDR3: CASSLQGAVDNEQFF
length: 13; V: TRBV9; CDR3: CASSGGTGNEQFF
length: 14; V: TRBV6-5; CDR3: CASLQLGMNTEAFF
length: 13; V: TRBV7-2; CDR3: CASSLAIRNEQFF
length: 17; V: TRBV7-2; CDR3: CASSPQGLAGGEETQYF
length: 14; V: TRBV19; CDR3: CASSPSDSNYGYTF
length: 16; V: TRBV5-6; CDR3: CASSLGIGQGGEKLFF
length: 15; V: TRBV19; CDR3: CASSLYGTALYEQYF
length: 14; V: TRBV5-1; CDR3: CASKGGPSTDTQYF
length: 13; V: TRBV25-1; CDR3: CASESSYNSPLHF
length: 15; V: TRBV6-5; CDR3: CASSYSRYGTNGYTF
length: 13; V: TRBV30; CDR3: CAWSGTGKSRAFF
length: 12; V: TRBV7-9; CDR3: CASSSDSGVQHF
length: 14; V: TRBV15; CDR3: CATSRDQISLGQYF
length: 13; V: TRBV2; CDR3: CASGRQGAYEQYF
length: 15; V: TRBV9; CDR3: CASSTWTGGLDIQYF
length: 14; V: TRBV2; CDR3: CASSEALRGQTQYF
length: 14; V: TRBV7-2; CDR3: CASSSVNSNQPQHF
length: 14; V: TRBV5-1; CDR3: CASRQGPAGTEAFF
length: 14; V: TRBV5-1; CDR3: CASSGLAASYEQYF
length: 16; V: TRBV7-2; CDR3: CASSLDLAEARETQYF
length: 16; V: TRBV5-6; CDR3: CASSLREGGTKNIQYF
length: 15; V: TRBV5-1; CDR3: CASSLASRMNTEAFF
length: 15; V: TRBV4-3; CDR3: CASSRFAGVSETQYF
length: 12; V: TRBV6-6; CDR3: CASQQRYNEQFF
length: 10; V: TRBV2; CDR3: CASSVYEQFF
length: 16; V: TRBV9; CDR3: CASSFGATSSTDTQYF
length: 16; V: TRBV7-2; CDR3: CASSLEGGLVSYEQYF
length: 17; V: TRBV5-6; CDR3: CASSGGTSGFYGDEQYF
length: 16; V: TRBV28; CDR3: CASSPSWGPRSSEAFF
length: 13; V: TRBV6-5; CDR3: CASSYRVQETQYF
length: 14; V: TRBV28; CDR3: CASSRTVSNQPQHF
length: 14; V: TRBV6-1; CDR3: CASSEEGRKIEQYF
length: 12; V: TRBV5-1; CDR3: CASSFDYYEQYF
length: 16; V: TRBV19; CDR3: CASSTMGTRGNQPQHF
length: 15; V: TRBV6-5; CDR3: CASSYSKRVSYEQYF
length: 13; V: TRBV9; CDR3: CASSVGRENEQFF
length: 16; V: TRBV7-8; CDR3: CASSQRDRAKSQPQHF
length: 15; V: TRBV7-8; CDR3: CASSLEGHLKETQYF
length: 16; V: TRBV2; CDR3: CASLQDGGSGANVLTF
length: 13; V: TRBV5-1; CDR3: CASSLDTNEKLFF
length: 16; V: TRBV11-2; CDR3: CASSLEAGGGYNEQFF
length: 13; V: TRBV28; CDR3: CASIDFSGNTIYF